The clone carrying this TCR beta chain has just one count. These data are taken from a study of blood T cell repertoires in COVID-19. Whole-study context: Nucleic acid was either cDNA or gDNA, and it came from T cells, B-cell-depleted T cells, or PBMCs.

In the authors' methods: How many nucleated cells were present was estimated from reference gene primer amplification. Generated by immunoSEQ multiplex PCR, the TCRdb table keeps only in-frame clones and is missing some. The V and J calls and the clone size are those of that table, but D and trimming were determined from the DNA. The profile shows tens of thousands of clones, 88% of them singletons. The V and J ends lost 5 bases and 1 base respectively, with 17 bases between them. Germline V gives CDR1 SGHAT, CDR2 FQNNGV. This CDR3 spans 16 amino acids. The sample taken for sequencing was peripheral blood. The TCR comes from a human donor with active COVID-19. The donor label of this sample is uncertain. The chain has TRBV11-2 and TRBJ1-1, with a possible D match to TRBD1 (6 bases). CDR3 region: CASSLYPGTPNTEAFF. The CDR3 nucleotides are TGTGCCAGCAGCCTATACCCCGGGACACCGAACACTGAAGCTTTCTTT.